Sequencing of this TCR beta chain was carried out in a study of CD8+CD57+ T cells in acquired aplastic anemia. Study-level background: On average, sorted CD4+ and CD8+ cells gave roughly 2.9 ug of DNA. Points from the study as a whole: Sharing between patients and controls was observed for roughly 30 CD8+ CDR3 sequences. For CD8+ Simpson's diversity, patients and controls showed no significant difference.

Previously, flow cytometry had revealed CD8+CD57+ cell expansion in the patients chosen for sequencing. Every patient had severe acquired aplastic anemia. In regard to this clonotype: Its antigen is undetermined.

Both TCR beta VDJ combination and CDR3 sequence profiling were carried out. Genomic DNA was the template for this profiling. TCRdb passed the reads through MiXCR, listing each CDR3 protein once. This table holds some 180,000 distinct CDR3 sequences, roughly 65% found once. The CDR3 is 15 amino acids. Germline values: CDR1 SGHTA, CDR2 FQGTGA. Trimming took off 2 bases at V and 0 bases at J, with 5 bases between the two ends. The TCR originated in a human donor with aplastic anemia. The chain links TRBV7-3 to TRBJ1-6; unclear D gene. Sample: sorted CD4+, CD8+, or CD8+CD57+ T cells (not recorded which) from PBMCs. CDR3 amino acids: CASSLGSSYNSPLHF. The CDR3 nucleotides are TGTGCCAGCAGCTTAGGTAGCTCCTATAATTCACCCCTCCACTTT.